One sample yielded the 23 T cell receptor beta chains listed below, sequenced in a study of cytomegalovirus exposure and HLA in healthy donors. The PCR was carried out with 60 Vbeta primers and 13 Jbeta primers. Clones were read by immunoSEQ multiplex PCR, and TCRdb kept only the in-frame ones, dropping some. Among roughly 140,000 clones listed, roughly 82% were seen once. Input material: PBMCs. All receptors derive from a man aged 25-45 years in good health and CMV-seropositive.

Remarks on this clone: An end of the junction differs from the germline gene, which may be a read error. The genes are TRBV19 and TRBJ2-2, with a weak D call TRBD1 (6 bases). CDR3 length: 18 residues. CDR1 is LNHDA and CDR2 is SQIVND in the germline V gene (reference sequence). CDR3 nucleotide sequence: TGTGCCAGTAATATATGGGACATTGGGCTAGCGAACACCGGGGAGCTGTTTTTT. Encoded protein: CASNIWDIGLANTGELFF.

CDR3 in DNA: TGTGCCAGCAGCACGGGTTCGGGGGGACTTTACACAGATACGCAGTATTTT. Amino acid sequence: CASSTGSGGLYTDTQYF. V gene TRBV7-6 combines with J gene TRBJ2-3, with 7 nucleotides matching TRBD2. The CDR3 has 17 amino acids. CDR1 SGHVS and CDR2 FNYEAQ come from the germline V gene. Trimming cost V 5 bases and J 2 bases; bases outside gene matches: 13.

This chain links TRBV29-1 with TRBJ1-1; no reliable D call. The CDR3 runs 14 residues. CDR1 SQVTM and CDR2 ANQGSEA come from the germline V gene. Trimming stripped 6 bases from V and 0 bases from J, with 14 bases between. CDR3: CSVISRGMNTEAFF. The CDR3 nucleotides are TGCAGCGTGATTTCTCGCGGAATGAACACTGAAGCTTTCTTT.

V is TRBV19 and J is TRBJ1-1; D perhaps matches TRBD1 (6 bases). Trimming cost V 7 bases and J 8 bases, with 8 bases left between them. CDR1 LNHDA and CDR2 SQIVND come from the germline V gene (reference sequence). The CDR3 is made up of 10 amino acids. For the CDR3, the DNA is TGTGCCAGTAAGGACAGCGAAGCTTTCTTT. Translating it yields CASKDSEAFF.

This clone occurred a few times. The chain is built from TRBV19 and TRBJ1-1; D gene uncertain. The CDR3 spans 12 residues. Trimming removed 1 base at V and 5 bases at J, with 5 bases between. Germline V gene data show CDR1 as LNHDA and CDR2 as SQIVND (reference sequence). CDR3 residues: CASSIAGTEAFF. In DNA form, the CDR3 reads TGTGCCAGTAGTATAGCGGGAACTGAAGCTTTCTTT.

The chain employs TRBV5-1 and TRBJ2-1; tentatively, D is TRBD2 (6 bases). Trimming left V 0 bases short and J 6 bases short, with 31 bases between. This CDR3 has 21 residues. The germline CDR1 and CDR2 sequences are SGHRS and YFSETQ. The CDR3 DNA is TGCGCCAGCAGCTTGGTATGTTCGAGCAGATCACTAGCAGGTCCCACCAATGAGCAGTTCTTC. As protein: CASSLVCSSRSLAGPTNEQFF.

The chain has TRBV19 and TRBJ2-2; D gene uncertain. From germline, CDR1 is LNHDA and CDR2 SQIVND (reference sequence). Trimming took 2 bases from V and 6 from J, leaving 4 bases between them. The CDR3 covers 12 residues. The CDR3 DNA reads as TGTGCCAGTAGTATACAGGCCGGGGAGCTGTTTTTT. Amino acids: CASSIQAGELFF.

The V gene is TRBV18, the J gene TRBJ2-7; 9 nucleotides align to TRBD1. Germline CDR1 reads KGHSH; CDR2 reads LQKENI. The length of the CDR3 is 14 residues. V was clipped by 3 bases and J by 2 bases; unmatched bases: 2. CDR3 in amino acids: CASSPGQGTYEQYF. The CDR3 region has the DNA TGTGCCAGCTCACCGGGACAGGGAACCTACGAGCAGTACTTC.

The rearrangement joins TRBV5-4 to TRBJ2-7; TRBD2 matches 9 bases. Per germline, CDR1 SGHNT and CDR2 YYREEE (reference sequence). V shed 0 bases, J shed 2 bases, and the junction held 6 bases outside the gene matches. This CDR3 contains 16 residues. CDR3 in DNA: TGTGCCAGCAGCTTGGCCTGGCGGGAGGGCCCCTACGAGCAGTACTTC. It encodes CASSLAWREGPYEQYF.

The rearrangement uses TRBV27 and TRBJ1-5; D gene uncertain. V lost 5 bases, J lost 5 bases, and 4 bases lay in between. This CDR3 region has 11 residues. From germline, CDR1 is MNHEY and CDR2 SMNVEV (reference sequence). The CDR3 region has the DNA TGTGCCAGCAGTCTCCATCAGCCCCAGCATTTT. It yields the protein CASSLHQPQHF.

The DNA for the CDR3 is TGTGCCAGCAGCACCCCGTTGGGAGGGGGGGGCCTGGAGCAGTACTTC. Its protein product is CASSTPLGGGGLEQYF. The chain recombines TRBV7-2 with TRBJ2-5; D perhaps matches TRBD2 (7 bases). Trimming removed 5 bases from V and 11 bases from J, with 27 bases in between. Per the germline V gene, CDR1 is SGHTA and CDR2 is FQGNSA. The CDR3 is 16 amino acids. Supplemented by reference TRBV7-2 and TRBJ2-5, the full variable domain reads GAGVSQSPSNKVTEKGKDVELRCDPISGHTALYWYRQSLGQGLEFLIYFQGNSAPDKSGLPSDRFSAERTGGSVSTLTIQRTQQEDSAVYLCASSTPLGGGGLEQYFGPGTRLLVL.

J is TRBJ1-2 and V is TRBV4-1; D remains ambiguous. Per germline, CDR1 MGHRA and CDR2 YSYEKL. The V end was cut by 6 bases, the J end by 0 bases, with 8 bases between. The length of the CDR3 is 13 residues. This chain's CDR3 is CASSQITNYGYTF. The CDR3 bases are TGCGCCAGCAGTCAAATTACTAACTATGGCTACACCTTC.

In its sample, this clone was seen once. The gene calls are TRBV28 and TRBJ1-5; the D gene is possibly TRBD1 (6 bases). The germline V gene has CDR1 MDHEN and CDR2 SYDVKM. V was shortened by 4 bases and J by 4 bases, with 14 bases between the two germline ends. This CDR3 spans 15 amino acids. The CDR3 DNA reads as TGTGCCAGCAGTTCACTACAGGGAACGAATCAGCCCCAGCATTTT. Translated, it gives CASSSLQGTNQPQHF. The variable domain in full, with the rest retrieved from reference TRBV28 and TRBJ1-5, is DVKVTQSSRYLVKRTGEKVFLECVQDMDHENMFWYRQDPGLGLRLIYFSYDVKMKEKGDIPEGYSVSREKKERFSLILESASTNQTSMYLCASSSLQGTNQPQHFGDGTRLSIL.

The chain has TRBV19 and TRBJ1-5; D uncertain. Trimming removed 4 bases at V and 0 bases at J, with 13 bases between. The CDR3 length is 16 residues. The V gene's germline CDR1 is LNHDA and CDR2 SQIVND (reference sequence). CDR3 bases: TGTGCCAGTAGTAGCAAACAGCTACTTAGCAATCAGCCCCAGCATTTT. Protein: CASSSKQLLSNQPQHF.

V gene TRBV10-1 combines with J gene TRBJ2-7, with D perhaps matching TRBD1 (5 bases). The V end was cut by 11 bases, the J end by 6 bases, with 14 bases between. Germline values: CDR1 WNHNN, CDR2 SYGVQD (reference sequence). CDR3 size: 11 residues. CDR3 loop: CADVGVLEQYF. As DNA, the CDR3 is TGCGCCGATGTAGGGGTACTCGAGCAGTACTTC.

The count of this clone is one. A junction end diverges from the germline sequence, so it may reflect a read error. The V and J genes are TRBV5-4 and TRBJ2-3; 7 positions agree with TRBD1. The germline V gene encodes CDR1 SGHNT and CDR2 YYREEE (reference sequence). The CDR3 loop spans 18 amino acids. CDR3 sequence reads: CASSLGQFTPTPTDTQYF. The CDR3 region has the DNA TGTGCCAGCAGTTTGGGACAGTTCACTCCAACCCCCACAGATACGCAGTATTTT.

CDR3 DNA: TGTGCCAGTACCCCCCGGGACAGTTACACCGGGGAGCTGTTTTTT. Its protein is CASTPRDSYTGELFF. The rearrangement links TRBV19 to TRBJ2-2, with 7 nucleotides matching TRBD1. The CDR3 length is 15 residues. Trimming took 7 bases from V and 3 from J; bases not matched to a gene: 8. Germline V CDR1 and CDR2: LNHDA, SQIVND (reference sequence). The full variable domain, completed using reference TRBV19 and TRBJ2-2, is DGGITQSPKYLFRKEGQNVTLSCEQNLNHDAMYWYRQDPGQGLRLIYYSQIVNDFQKGDIAEGYSVSREKKESFPLTVTSAQKNPTAFYLCASTPRDSYTGELFFGEGSRLTVL.

The CDR3 sequence is CASSQDRLAGGAKNIQYF. The CDR3 nucleotides read TGTGCCAGCAGCCAAGATCGGCTAGCGGGAGGAGCCAAAAACATTCAGTACTTC. The chain couples TRBV4-2 to TRBJ2-4; 11 nucleotides line up with TRBD2. After removal of 0 bases from V and 0 bases from J, the junction contained 4 bases not matched to a gene. The CDR3 extends over 18 amino acids. The germline gives CDR1 LGHNA, CDR2 YNFKEQ.

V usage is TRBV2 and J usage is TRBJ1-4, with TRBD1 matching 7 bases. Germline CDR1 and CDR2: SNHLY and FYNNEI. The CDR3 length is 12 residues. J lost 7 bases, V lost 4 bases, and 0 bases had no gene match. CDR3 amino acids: CASSGQGEKLFF. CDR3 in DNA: TGTGCCAGCAGTGGACAGGGTGAAAAACTGTTTTTT.

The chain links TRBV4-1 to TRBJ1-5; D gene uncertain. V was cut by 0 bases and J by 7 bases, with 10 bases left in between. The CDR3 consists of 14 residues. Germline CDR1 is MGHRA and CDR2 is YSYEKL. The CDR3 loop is CASSQEGREQPQHF. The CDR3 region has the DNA TGCGCCAGCAGCCAAGAGGGGAGGGAACAGCCCCAGCATTTT.

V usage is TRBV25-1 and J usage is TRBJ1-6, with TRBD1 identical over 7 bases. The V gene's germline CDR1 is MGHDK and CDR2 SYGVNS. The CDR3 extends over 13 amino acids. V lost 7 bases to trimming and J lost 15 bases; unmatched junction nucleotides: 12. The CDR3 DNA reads TGTGCCAGCATCGGACAGGACGAATCAAACCTCCACTTT. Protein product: CASIGQDESNLHF.

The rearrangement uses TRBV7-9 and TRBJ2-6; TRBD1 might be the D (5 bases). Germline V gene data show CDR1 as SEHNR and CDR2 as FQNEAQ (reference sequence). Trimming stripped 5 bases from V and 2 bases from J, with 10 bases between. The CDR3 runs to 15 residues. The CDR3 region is CASSGRVTGANVLTF. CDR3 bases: TGTGCCAGCAGCGGCAGGGTTACTGGGGCCAACGTCCTGACTTTC.

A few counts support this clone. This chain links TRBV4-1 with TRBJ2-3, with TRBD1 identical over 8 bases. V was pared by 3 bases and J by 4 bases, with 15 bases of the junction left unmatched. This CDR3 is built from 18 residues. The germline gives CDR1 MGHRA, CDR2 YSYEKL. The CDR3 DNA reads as TGCGCCAGCAGCCAGACGGGATCTAGGACAGGGAGGTCAGATACGCAGTATTTT. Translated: CASSQTGSRTGRSDTQYF.